Presented here are 25 T cell receptor beta chains from one specimen sequenced in a study of T cells in Graves' hyperthyroidism and ophthalmopathy. TCR beta CDR3 regions were amplified from RNA transcripts. Researchers ran a first-round RT-PCR on the TCR CDR3 using the HTBI primer set. TCRdb fed the multiplex PCR reads into MiXCR, producing one record per CDR3 protein. The sample lists more than 300,000 distinct CDR3 sequences, about 15% seen once, with around 23% in the top ten. The sample consisted of blood. These receptors all come from a woman in her twenties or thirties with Graves' hyperthyroidism.

This clonotype has a handful of counts. The chain couples TRBV3-1 to TRBJ1-5, with 10 bases matching TRBD1. V trimming: 4 bases; J trimming: 0 bases; junction bases outside the gene matches: 15. The CDR3 extends over 20 amino acids. Germline loops: CDR1 LGHDT, CDR2 YNNKEL (reference sequence). The CDR3 sequence is CASSPSVGQGGLYSNQPQHF. DNA of the CDR3: TGTGCCAGCAGCCCCTCAGTAGGACAGGGGGGGCTTTATAGCAATCAGCCCCAGCATTTT. The complete variable domain, with remaining parts taken from reference TRBV3-1 and TRBJ1-5, reads DTAVSQTPKYLVTQMGNDKSIKCEQNLGHDTMYWYKQDSKKFLKIMFSYNNKELIINETVPNRFSPKSPDKAHLNLHINSLELGDSAVYFCASSPSVGQGGLYSNQPQHFGDGTRLSIL.

Points on this clonotype: A read error may produce the germline difference seen at one junction end. The chain combines TRBV29-1 with TRBJ2-3, with D possibly TRBD2 on 6 matching bases. The CDR3 covers 14 residues. Per the germline V gene, CDR1 is SQVTM and CDR2 is ANQGSEA. This CDR3 is CSFNGGRITDTQYF. CDR3 DNA: TGCAGCTTCAACGGGGGTAGGATCACAGACACGCAGTATTTT.

This clonotype appeared a few times. This chain connects TRBV7-6 to TRBJ2-1; D call uncertain. V lost 6 bases to trimming and J lost 7 bases, with 10 bases between them. Germline assignment: CDR1 SGHVS and CDR2 FNYEAQ. This CDR3 has 12 amino acids. The CDR3 DNA sequence: TGTGCCAGCAGTCTGGTGATGAATGAGCAGTTCTTC. It encodes CASSLVMNEQFF. Variable domain in full (rest from reference TRBV7-6 and TRBJ2-1): GAGVSQSPRYKVTKRGQDVALRCDPISGHVSLYWYRQALGQGPEFLTYFNYEAQQDKSGLPNDRFSAERPEGSISTLTIQRTEQRDSAMYRCASSLVMNEQFFGPGTRLTVL.

This clonotype was seen repeatedly, ten times or more. The chain uses TRBV7-2 and TRBJ2-3, with D unclear. Germline CDR1 is SGHTA and CDR2 is FQGNSA. Trimming took 4 bases from V and 2 from J, leaving 13 bases between them. The CDR3 covers 15 residues. CDR3 protein: CASSSLPRDTDTQYF. CDR3 DNA: TGTGCCAGCAGCTCGCTCCCCCGCGACACAGATACGCAGTATTTT.

The chain combines TRBV18 with TRBJ2-2; no clear D gene. The V gene's germline CDR1 is KGHSH and CDR2 LQKENI. The length of the CDR3 is 16 residues. V was clipped by 2 bases and J by 1 base, with 11 bases between them. The CDR3 reads CASSPASPLNTGELFF. DNA for the CDR3: TGTGCCAGCTCACCAGCGAGTCCATTGAACACCGGGGAGCTGTTTTTT.

This clonotype was detected many times. The chain has TRBV5-1 and TRBJ1-4, with 8 bases identical to TRBD1. CDR3 size: 14 residues. From germline, CDR1 is SGHRS and CDR2 YFSETQ. V was pared by 3 bases and J by 7 bases, with 5 bases of the junction left unmatched. CDR3 sequence reads: CASSWDRQGEKLFF. The CDR3 DNA sequence: TGCGCCAGCAGCTGGGACAGGCAAGGTGAAAAACTGTTTTTT.

The chain joins TRBV2 to TRBJ2-7, with D tentatively TRBD1 or TRBD2 (5 bases each). The ends were cut back, 7 bases at V and 1 base at J, with 8 bases in the middle. The CDR3 is made up of 12 amino acids. Germline values: CDR1 SNHLY, CDR2 FYNNEI. CDR3 bases: TGTGCCAGCAAGGGACCTTCCTACGAGCAGTACTTC. Protein sequence: CASKGPSYEQYF.

In its sample, this clonotype was seen many times. The rearrangement joins TRBV20-1 to TRBJ2-7; D is possibly TRBD1 (6 bases). The V gene's germline CDR1 is DFQATT and CDR2 SNEGSKA (reference sequence). The CDR3 loop spans 12 amino acids. The V end was cut by 6 bases, the J end by 4 bases, with 13 bases between. The CDR3 region has the DNA TGCAGTGCCGGACAGTTCGCTTACGAGCAGTACTTC. Amino acids: CSAGQFAYEQYF.

This rearrangement joins TRBV6-5 to TRBJ2-6, with D possibly matching TRBD1 (5 bases). V was pared by 2 bases and J by 1 base, with 15 bases between. In germline, CDR1 is MNHEY, CDR2 SVGAGI. The CDR3 has 18 amino acids. As DNA, the CDR3 is TGTGCCAGCAGTTACGAAGGACAAGGAGTATCTGGGGCCAACGTCCTGACTTTC. It specifies CASSYEGQGVSGANVLTF.

The table lists this clonotype with many counts. The CDR3 sequence is CATSRTGGLSEQYF. The CDR3 bases are TGTGCCACCAGCAGGACAGGGGGTCTTTCCGAGCAGTACTTC. This rearrangement joins TRBV15 to TRBJ2-7; 9 nucleotides line up with TRBD1. This CDR3 spans 14 amino acids. V gave up 3 bases and J gave up 6 bases; unmatched junction bases: 6. Looked up from germline, CDR1 is LNHNV and CDR2 is YYDKDF (reference sequence).

This clonotype showed up many times. The chain has TRBV7-8 and TRBJ2-1; D tentatively reads TRBD1 or TRBD2 (5 bases each). Germline CDR1 reads SGHVS; CDR2 reads FQNEAQ. V lost 8 bases and J 4 bases, leaving 18 bases between the germline ends. This CDR3 spans 15 amino acids. CDR3 nucleotide sequence: TGTGCCAGCGTGGTCATAGGGACGACTTACAATGAGCAGTTCTTC. Amino acids: CASVVIGTTYNEQFF.

This clonotype came up many times. The chain recombines TRBV11-2 with TRBJ1-2, with TRBD1 matching 8 bases. Looked up from germline, CDR1 is SGHAT and CDR2 is FQNNGV. V shed 5 bases, J shed 5 bases, and the junction held 10 bases outside the gene matches. The CDR3 has 15 amino acids. DNA of the CDR3: TGTGCCAGCAGCCGACCGGGACAGGACTATTATGGCTACACCTTC. This codes for CASSRPGQDYYGYTF.

This clonotype was detected many times. This chain connects TRBV2 to TRBJ1-4; weak D call: TRBD1 (6 bases). Germline CDR1 and CDR2: SNHLY and FYNNEI. V shed 6 bases and J shed 7 bases, with 18 bases lying between them. The CDR3 runs to 15 residues. CDR3 coding DNA: TGTGCCAGCAGGAGATCCCGGGACATTTCTGAAAAACTGTTTTTT. Translating it yields CASRRSRDISEKLFF.

The chain is built from TRBV12-3 or TRBV12-4 and TRBJ1-1; tentatively, D is TRBD1 (6 bases). Trimming left V 6 bases short and J 0 bases short, with 17 bases between. The CDR3 runs 16 residues. CDR3 sequence reads: CASRVRGGTMNTEAFF. The CDR3 coding sequence is TGTGCCAGCAGGGTAAGAGGGGGGACTATGAACACTGAAGCTTTCTTT.

In this sample, this clonotype turned up once. The final CDR3 position lacks the conserved phenylalanine or tryptophan, pointing to a likely read error. V is TRBV5-6 and J is TRBJ2-5, with no clear D. There are 13 residues in the CDR3. The V end lost 0 bases, the J end lost 1 base, and 4 bases lay between the germline ends. CDR1 and CDR2 from the germline V gene are SGHDT and YYEEEE. CDR3 in amino acids: CASSLGTQETQYL. In DNA, the CDR3 is TGTGCCAGCAGCTTGGGGACCCAAGAGACCCAGTACCTC.

This clonotype was counted a few times. This rearrangement joins TRBV29-1 to TRBJ2-3, with unresolved D. CDR1 and CDR2 from the germline V gene are SQVTM and ANQGSEA. Trimming left V 4 bases short and J 4 bases short, with 15 bases between. CDR3 length equals 14 residues. CDR3 sequence reads: CSVAKDRNADTQYF. In DNA form, the CDR3 reads TGCAGCGTTGCTAAGGACCGAAACGCAGATACGCAGTATTTT.

The rearrangement joins TRBV25-1 to TRBJ2-3, with D unresolved. With 8 bases removed from V and 2 bases from J, the gap between germline ends came to 11 bases. Germline V gene sequence: CDR1 MGHDK, CDR2 SYGVNS. This CDR3 comprises 13 residues. The CDR3 region is CASQDHDTDTQYF. CDR3 sequence (DNA): TGTGCCAGCCAAGACCACGACACAGATACGCAGTATTTT.

The chain has TRBV5-1 and TRBJ1-1; 11 bases align to TRBD1. The germline V gene has CDR1 SGHRS and CDR2 YFSETQ. J was trimmed by 1 base and V by 0 bases; bases with no gene match: 5. The CDR3 covers 17 residues. In nucleotides, the CDR3 is TGCGCCAGCAGCTTGGCCGGGACAGGGGGGGGGAACACTGAAGCTTTCTTT. Its translation is CASSLAGTGGGNTEAFF.

The chain uses TRBV7-9 and TRBJ2-6; D is possibly TRBD1 or TRBD2 (5 bases each). CDR1 is SEHNR and CDR2 is FQNEAQ in the germline V gene (reference sequence). The CDR3 runs to 20 residues. V shed 1 base and J shed 0 bases, with 19 bases lying between them. The CDR3 region is CASSLGARVTEGSGANVLTF. The CDR3 DNA is TGTGCCAGCAGCTTAGGGGCGCGGGTGACAGAGGGCTCTGGGGCCAACGTCCTGACTTTC.

The J gene is TRBJ2-3, the V gene TRBV4-2; D is perhaps TRBD2 (5 bases). Trimming left V 1 base short and J 4 bases short, with 9 bases between. CDR1 is LGHNA and CDR2 is YNFKEQ in the germline V gene. The CDR3 is made up of 14 amino acids. The DNA for the CDR3 is TGTGCCAGCAGCCAAGCTGCGGGTTCAGATACGCAGTATTTT. This codes for CASSQAAGSDTQYF.

This clonotype was seen repeatedly, ten times or more. This chain links TRBV20-1 with TRBJ1-1; tentative D call: TRBD1 (6 bases). V lost 0 bases to trimming and J lost 4 bases, with 12 bases between them. The length of the CDR3 is 14 residues. Germline CDR1 and CDR2: DFQATT and SNEGSKA (reference sequence). Here the CDR3 reads CSARDTGTLTEAFF. Here the CDR3 DNA reads TGCAGTGCTAGAGACACCGGGACACTCACTGAAGCTTTCTTT.

The chain is built from TRBV15 and TRBJ2-5; no clear D. Per the germline V gene, CDR1 is LNHNV and CDR2 is YYDKDF (reference sequence). This CDR3 is built from 13 residues. V lost 0 bases to trimming and J lost 4 bases, with 6 bases between them. The CDR3 DNA sequence: TGTGCCACCAGCAGAGATTTGGGAGAGACCCAGTACTTC. This encodes CATSRDLGETQYF.

At least ten counts were recorded for this clonotype. The chain recombines TRBV20-1 with TRBJ2-3; no reliable D call. CDR1 and CDR2 from the germline V gene are DFQATT and SNEGSKA (reference sequence). Trimming left V 4 bases short and J 0 bases short, with 17 bases between. The CDR3 length is 16 residues. The CDR3 spells CSAIPERVTSTDTQYF. The CDR3 nucleotides read TGCAGTGCTATCCCCGAACGGGTCACTAGCACAGATACGCAGTATTTT.

This clonotype was observed many times. The chain has TRBV9 and TRBJ2-5; no firm D call. V was clipped by 0 bases and J by 5 bases, with 11 bases between them. Germline CDR1 and CDR2: SGDLS and YYNGEE. The CDR3 has 14 amino acids. In DNA form, the CDR3 reads TGTGCCAGCAGCGTAGATACCACCGGGGAGACCCAGTACTTC. Translating gives CASSVDTTGETQYF.

J is TRBJ2-2 and V is TRBV3-1, with a possible D match to TRBD2 (6 bases). CDR1 is LGHDT, CDR2 YNNKEL, per germline (reference sequence). V shed 5 bases and J shed 6 bases, with 10 bases lying between them. This CDR3 has 13 residues. CDR3 DNA: TGTGCCAGCAGCGCGGGGACCCCCGGGGAGCTGTTTTTT. Protein sequence: CASSAGTPGELFF.